The T cell receptor (beta chain) under discussion was sequenced for a study of response to subunit inactivated influenza vaccine. Notes on the study in general: T cells newly recruited by each seasonal influenza vaccination are few, the authors suggested.

TCRdb independently ran MiXCR on the RT-PCR reads; one entry per CDR3 protein. The sample includes 500,000 to 550,000 distinct CDR3 sequences, 20% to 25% of them seen just once. Per germline, CDR1 SGDLS and CDR2 YYNGEE. The CDR3 spans 15 residues. V was cut by 0 bases and J by 4 bases, with 13 bases left in between. This clonotype was seen more than once but under ten times. Its specificity is unknown. A further study also used this sample, focusing on T cells expressing NK-cell markers. From that second work: It was by 5'RACE template switching with UMIs that TCR beta cDNA was made. The TCR beta repertoires were obtained from sorted CD3+CD56+NKG2C+, CD3+CD56+NKG2C- and CD3+CD56-NKG2C+ T cells. As a fraction of CD8+ T cells, dominant NKG2C+ clonotypes reached about 1.0-7.0% in six donors. The leading position in the CD3+CD56-NKG2C+ fraction of a few donors also went to these clonotypes.

The receptor's source is a man between 45 and 60 years old who received an inactivated influenza vaccine. The sample consisted of CD4+ T cells sorted from PBMCs, taken roughly 12 days after vaccination. The chain is built from TRBV9 and TRBJ1-1; no clear D. CDR3 sequence reads: CASSVDLGKSTEAFF. The DNA of the CDR3 is TGTGCCAGCAGCGTAGATCTGGGGAAATCCACTGAAGCTTTCTTT.